This TCR beta chain comes out of a study of blood T cell repertoires in COVID-19. Across the whole study: T cells, B-cell-depleted T cells, or PBMCs supplied cDNA or gDNA.

In terms of age and location, participants ranged from roughly 18 to 100 years and lived in about two dozen US areas. V was pared by 6 bases and J by 2 bases, with 1 base of the junction left unmatched. Germline assignment: CDR1 MDHEN and CDR2 SYDVKM. This CDR3 contains 13 residues. The assay was immunoSEQ multiplex PCR, and TCRdb's table has in-frame clones only and misses some. This table has fewer than 400,000 clones, over 70% appearing once. V is TRBV28 and J is TRBJ2-3; 8 nucleotides align to TRBD2. The TCR originated in a man aged 25-45 years who had recovered from COVID-19. The sequenced material came from PBMCs or T cells enriched from blood (not recorded which). CDR3 sequence: CASRTSATDTQYF. Written as DNA, the CDR3 is TGTGCCAGCAGGACTAGCGCCACAGATACGCAGTATTTT.